This T cell receptor (beta chain) originates from a study of patients with pleural tuberculosis (dated by TCRdb to between 2012 and 2015). Ten or more counts support this clonotype. What this receptor recognizes is not known. The record has no base qualities; no much larger clone is one base away. CDR1 and CDR2 (SGHAT, FQNNGV) derive from the germline V gene. Cut back by 10 bases and 6 bases, the V and J ends lie 15 bases apart. From the cysteine up to the phenylalanine, the CDR3 has a length of 12 residues. Only CDR3 DNA remains: 36 bases, in frame from the first base. These reads were obtained on an Illumina Genome Analyzer IIx. TCRdb reran the public reads through fastp at Q25 and MiXCR, keeping productive beta chains. Identical CDR3 protein sequences are pooled into one entry, listed with their most common genes and DNA. This sample lists 45,000 to 60,000 distinct CDR3 sequences; about 7.3% were detected once. The ten largest make up about a sixth of the sample.

The sequence came from a human donor with pleural tuberculosis. Recombination linked TRBV11-2 to TRBJ1-1, with TRBD1 tentatively as D gene (6 bases match). The DNA sequence is given as TGTGCCACCGGGAACAGGGTCCCTGAAGCTTTCTTT. This yields the protein CATGNRVPEAFF. Reference TRBV11-2 and TRBJ1-1 genes cover what lies past the CDR3, so the full variable domain is EAGVAQSPRYKIIEKRQSVAFWCNPISGHATLYWYQQILGQGPKLLIQFQNNGVVDDSQLPKDRFSAERLKGVDSTLKIQPAKLEDSAVYLCATGNRVPEAFFGQGTRLTVV.